The 3 T cell receptor beta chains reported below all come from one sample, sequenced in a study of response to subunit inactivated influenza vaccine. MiXCR, applied by TCRdb to the RT-PCR reads, yields one record per CDR3 protein. This sample carries more than 150,000 distinct CDR3 sequences, about 10% of them seen once, and the ten largest clones take under 40%. The sample consisted of CD8+ T cells sorted from PBMCs, taken around 25 months after vaccination. The receptors originated from a man aged 50-75 years who received an inactivated influenza vaccine.

This clonotype has just a few counts. The chain has TRBV6-2 or TRBV6-3 and TRBJ1-4; D remains unclear. The V gene's germline CDR1 is MNHEY and CDR2 SVGEGT. With 5 bases removed from V and 6 bases from J, the gap between germline ends came to 10 bases. The CDR3 sequence is 13 residues long. The DNA for the CDR3 is TGTGCCAGCAGTAGAGGACGCTATGAAAAACTGTTTTTT. This sequence encodes CASSRGRYEKLFF.

The sample holds many counts of this clonotype. J is TRBJ1-1 and V is TRBV12-3 or TRBV12-4; D is uncertain. This CDR3 comprises 13 residues. With 6 bases removed from V and 4 bases from J, the gap between germline ends came to 12 bases. This CDR3 reads CASRGYIGTEAFF. The CDR3 region has the DNA TGTGCCAGCAGGGGGTATATCGGCACTGAAGCTTTCTTT.

This clonotype was picked up many times. Sequence at one end of the junction differs from germline and may be a read error. The rearrangement joins TRBV28 to TRBJ2-5; TRBD2 agrees at 14 bases. This CDR3 comprises 17 residues. Germline assignment: CDR1 MDHEN and CDR2 SYDVKM. The CDR3 bases are TGTGCCAGCACTTTAACTTTGGGACTAGCGGGAGTGGAGACCCAGTACTTC. Translated, it gives CASTLTLGLAGVETQYF. Combining the CDR3 with reference TRBV28 and TRBJ2-5 gives the whole variable domain DVKVTQSSRYLVKRTGEKVFLECVQDMDHENMFWYRQDPGLGLRLIYFSYDVKMKEKGDIPEGYSVSREKKERFSLILESASTNQTSMYLCASTLTLGLAGVETQYFGPGTRLLVL.